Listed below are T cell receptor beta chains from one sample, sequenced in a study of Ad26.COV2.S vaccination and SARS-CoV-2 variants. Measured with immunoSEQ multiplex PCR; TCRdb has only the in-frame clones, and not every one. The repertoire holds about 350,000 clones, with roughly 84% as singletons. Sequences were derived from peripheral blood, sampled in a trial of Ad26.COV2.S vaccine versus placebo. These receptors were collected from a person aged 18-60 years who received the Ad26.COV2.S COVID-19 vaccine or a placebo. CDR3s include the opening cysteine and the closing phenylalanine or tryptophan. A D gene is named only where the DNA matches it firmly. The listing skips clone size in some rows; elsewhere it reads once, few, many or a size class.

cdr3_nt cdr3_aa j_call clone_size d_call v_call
TGTGCCAGCAGCGTAGGGTCAGGGGACGACGGGGCTTTCTTT CASSVGSGDDGAFF TRBJ1-1 many NA TRBV9
TGCGCCAGCAGAAAAGCCTACAACTCCTACGAGCAGTACTTC CASRKAYNSYEQYF TRBJ2-7 NA NA TRBV5-1
TGTGCCTGGATGAGGAACGCGGGGGGTGTTGGCTACACCTTC CAWMRNAGGVGYTF TRBJ1-2 NA NA TRBV30
TGTGCCAGTAGTATATGGGACCCGCAGATGGGCAACTATGGCTACACCTTC CASSIWDPQMGNYGYTF TRBJ1-2 NA NA TRBV19
TGTGCCAGTAGTATCGGTGCTAGCGGGAATATTTACAATGAGCAGTTCTTC CASSIGASGNIYNEQFF TRBJ2-1 NA TRBD2 TRBV19
TGTGCCAGCAGCCGCCAAGGGCTCGGGGGACAGGGGTGGTTGCCGCATCAGCCCCAGCATTTT CASSRQGLGGQGWLPHQPQHF TRBJ1-5 NA TRBD1 TRBV14
TGTGCCAGCAGCTTAGAAGGGGGTAGGGACGGCTACACCTTC CASSLEGGRDGYTF TRBJ1-2 NA NA TRBV7-9
TGTGCCAGCAGTTACGGGTTGGGGTCTAGCACAGATACGCAGTATTTT CASSYGLGSSTDTQYF TRBJ2-3 NA NA TRBV6-2/TRBV6-3
TGCGCCAGCAGCCAAGACGAGACAGGGTCCTCCTACGAGCAGTACTTC CASSQDETGSSYEQYF TRBJ2-7 NA TRBD1 TRBV4-1
TGTGCCAGCAGCCAAACCCATCCTTCCAGGGGGAATCATCAGCCCCAGCATTTT CASSQTHPSRGNHQPQHF TRBJ1-5 NA TRBD1 TRBV3-1/TRBV3-2
TGTGCCAGCTCTCAGTATGATTTTAACACTGAAGCTTTCTTT CASSQYDFNTEAFF TRBJ1-1 NA NA TRBV18
TGTGCCAGCAGCCTAAGCGGGATGGGGGAGACCCAGTACTTC CASSLSGMGETQYF TRBJ2-5 NA TRBD2 TRBV7-9
TGTGCCAGCAGCGTGGGCAGGACAGGGGGCACTGAAGCTTTCTTT CASSVGRTGGTEAFF TRBJ1-1 NA TRBD1 TRBV9
TGCGCCAGCAGAGGGGGGGCTGACTACAATGAGCAGTTCTTC CASRGGADYNEQFF TRBJ2-1 NA NA TRBV5-1
TGCGCCAGCACCTTATTAGGGGACCTTCAAGATACGCAGTATTTT CASTLLGDLQDTQYF TRBJ2-3 NA NA TRBV5-1
TGCAGTGCTAACAGCGCCTTGGGCTACACCTTC CSANSALGYTF TRBJ1-2 many NA TRBV20-1
TGTGCCAGCAGTGACTCTGGATCAGGGGGCAAAGGCTACACCTTC CASSDSGSGGKGYTF TRBJ1-2 once TRBD1 TRBV6-4
TGTGCCATCAGTGACGACCACGACAGAGAGCAGTACTTC CAISDDHDREQYF TRBJ2-7 once NA TRBV10-3
TGTGCCAGTACCATGGGACAGGGCGGCACCGGGGAGCTGTTTTTT CASTMGQGGTGELFF TRBJ2-2 NA TRBD1 TRBV19
TGCGCCAGCAGCTCGCAGGGACCGAACACTGAAGCTTTCTTT CASSSQGPNTEAFF TRBJ1-1 NA NA TRBV5-1
TGTGCCAGCAGCCAAGATTGGAATGGGCCCCAGCATTTT CASSQDWNGPQHF TRBJ1-5 many NA TRBV14
TGTGCCAGCCCCTCCCCGAAACTACAGGGATCACCACCCTACGAGCAGTACTTC CASPSPKLQGSPPYEQYF TRBJ2-7 NA NA TRBV27
TGTGCCAGCAGCGGTCTTAGCGGGAACACAGATACGCAGTATTTT CASSGLSGNTDTQYF TRBJ2-3 NA TRBD2 TRBV9
TGTGCCAGTAGTATAGGAGGACGGCCGAATCAGCCCCAGCATTTT CASSIGGRPNQPQHF TRBJ1-5 NA NA TRBV19
TGTGCCAGCAGCTGGACTAGCGGGAGAGCAGATACGCAGTATTTT CASSWTSGRADTQYF TRBJ2-3 NA TRBD2 TRBV5-4
TGTGCCAGCAGCTTGAGGGGACTACTCTATAGCAATCAGCCCCAGCATTTT CASSLRGLLYSNQPQHF TRBJ1-5 NA NA TRBV5-6
TGTGCCAGCAGCGTAGAGCCGGGTGCCATCTACGAGCAGTACTTC CASSVEPGAIYEQYF TRBJ2-7 NA NA TRBV9
TGTGCCAGCAGCACAATCTATGGCTACACCTTC CASSTIYGYTF TRBJ1-2 few NA TRBV2
TGTGCCAGCTCACCACCGATCGGGCAGCTGCCTGGAAACACCATATATTTT CASSPPIGQLPGNTIYF TRBJ1-3 NA NA TRBV18
TGTGCCAGCAGTAAGACAGGGAGGACTGAAGCTTTCTTT CASSKTGRTEAFF TRBJ1-1 NA TRBD1 TRBV6-4
TGCAGTGCTGAAAGAGGGGAAGCTTTCTTT CSAERGEAFF TRBJ1-1 NA NA TRBV20-1
TGTGCCAGCAGCCACCCCGGGAGAGCTGGCTACACCTTC CASSHPGRAGYTF TRBJ1-2 NA NA TRBV11-3
TGTGCCAGCAGCTTGGCCCGGGACAGGCCTTCACCCCTCCACTTT CASSLARDRPSPLHF TRBJ1-6 NA TRBD1 TRBV5-4
TGTGCCAGCAGCTTGGCGGCGGGGGCCACCACAGATACGCAGTATTTT CASSLAAGATTDTQYF TRBJ2-3 NA NA TRBV5-8
TGTGCCAGCAGTTTACGGGGACCCTACGAGCAGTACTTC CASSLRGPYEQYF TRBJ2-7 NA NA TRBV27
TGTGCCAGCAGGGCACCGGGACAGGGGGCTGGAGGGGAGCTGTTTTTT CASRAPGQGAGGELFF TRBJ2-2 NA TRBD1 TRBV28
TGTGCCAGCAGCCTAAAGACTGGCACCATATATTTT CASSLKTGTIYF TRBJ1-3 NA NA TRBV12-3/TRBV12-4
TGCGCCAGCAGTGATGGGGGGTCCGGGGAGCTGTTTTTT CASSDGGSGELFF TRBJ2-2 NA NA TRBV10-1
TGCAGCGTTGAAGACAGGGAGGACTACGAGCAGTACTTC CSVEDREDYEQYF TRBJ2-7 NA NA TRBV29-1
TGTGCCAGCAGCTTAGAACCGAACACTGAAGCTTTCTTT CASSLEPNTEAFF TRBJ1-1 NA NA TRBV13
TGTGCCACCAGTGATTTGGATAGCGGCGATGAGCAGTTCTTC CATSDLDSGDEQFF TRBJ2-1 NA NA TRBV24-1
TGCGCCAGCAGCCAAGCTACAGGGGGTGAGCAGTTCTTC CASSQATGGEQFF TRBJ2-1 once TRBD1 TRBV4-1
TGTGCCAGCAGTGAAAGCCTAGGGGCCAGCTATGGCTACACCTTC CASSESLGASYGYTF TRBJ1-2 NA NA TRBV6-1
TGTGCCTGGAACGGTCGAGGACCCGGCCTCTATGGCTACACCTTC CAWNGRGPGLYGYTF TRBJ1-2 NA NA TRBV30
TGTGCCAGCAGCTTAGTTTTTCAGAACACTGAAGCTTTCTTT CASSLVFQNTEAFF TRBJ1-1 NA NA TRBV7-2
TGTGCCAGCAGTTACTCGACCGGGGGTAGCTCCTACAATGAGCAGTTCTTC CASSYSTGGSSYNEQFF TRBJ2-1 NA NA TRBV6-2/TRBV6-3
TGTGCCAGCAGAGACAGAACCTACAATGAGCAGTTCTTC CASRDRTYNEQFF TRBJ2-1 NA NA TRBV12-3/TRBV12-4
TGTGCCAGCAGTCGGGGAGGGACTAGCATGACCCAGGCGTTCTTC CASSRGGTSMTQAFF TRBJ2-1 NA TRBD2 TRBV6-2/TRBV6-3